Presented here are 19 T cell receptor beta chains from one specimen sequenced in a study of T cell changes during pregnancy in multiple sclerosis. Data came from immunoSEQ multiplex PCR; TCRdb stores just in-frame clones and leaves some out. Of tens of thousands of clones in the sample, around 90% were seen once. Sequences were derived from CD4+ T cells from peripheral blood mononuclear cells, sampled after pregnancy. The source of these receptors is a female donor in good health, enrolled as a control in a pregnancy study.

The chain joins TRBV5-6 to TRBJ1-3, with unresolved D. The CDR3 is made up of 14 amino acids. V was cut by 1 base and J by 2 bases, with 7 bases left in between. Germline CDR1 SGHDT, CDR2 YYEEEE. The CDR3 sequence: CASSLWQTGNTIYF. The CDR3 DNA follows: TGTGCCAGCAGCTTGTGGCAGACTGGAAACACCATATATTTT.

The chain uses TRBV19 and TRBJ1-2; TRBD1 might be the D (5 bases). The CDR3 runs to 14 residues. CDR1 is LNHDA, CDR2 SQIVND, per germline (reference sequence). V shed 7 bases and J shed 2 bases, with 14 bases lying between them. The CDR3 loop reads CASTTTDLNYGYTF. CDR3 sequence (DNA): TGTGCCAGTACCACGACAGACCTGAACTATGGCTACACCTTC.

The genes are TRBV7-7 and TRBJ1-1, with 7 bases identical to TRBD1. The V gene's germline CDR1 is SSHAT and CDR2 FNYEAQ (reference sequence). The CDR3 is 15 residues long. V dropped 1 base and J dropped 1; count of bases not matched to a gene: 3. CDR3 DNA: TGTGCCAGCAGCTTAGTGGGGACAGCGAACACTGAAGCTTTCTTT. Its translation: CASSLVGTANTEAFF.

The chain combines TRBV11-3 with TRBJ2-5, with D possibly being TRBD2 (5 bases). V was cut by 4 bases and J by 1 base, with 13 bases left in between. Per the germline V gene, CDR1 is SGHNT and CDR2 is YENEEA. This CDR3 has 15 amino acids. The CDR3 coding sequence is TGTGCCAGCAGCTCCCTCCCGGGATCCCAAGAGACCCAGTACTTC. Translating it yields CASSSLPGSQETQYF.

V is TRBV6-6 and J is TRBJ1-1, with D tentatively TRBD1 (5 bases). The CDR3 loop spans 9 amino acids. CDR1 is MNHNY and CDR2 is SVGAGI in the germline V gene (reference sequence). V lost 10 bases and J 6 bases, leaving 6 bases between the germline ends. The CDR3 nucleotides read TGTGCCATAGGGGCTGAAGCTTTCTTT. Its protein product is CAIGAEAFF.

The V call is TRBV4-2, the J call TRBJ1-5; tentative D call: TRBD1 (5 bases). V lost 0 bases to trimming and J lost 6 bases, with 15 bases between them. From germline, CDR1 is LGHNA and CDR2 YNFKEQ. The CDR3 runs to 16 residues. CDR3 nucleotide sequence: TGTGCCAGCAGCCAAGATGGTCGGGGGAGGCCTCAGCCCCAGCATTTT. It specifies CASSQDGRGRPQPQHF.

The V gene is TRBV18, the J gene TRBJ1-2, with TRBD1 matching 8 bases. CDR3 length equals 14 residues. Trimming took 5 bases from V and 8 from J; bases not matched to a gene: 10. Looked up from germline, CDR1 is KGHSH and CDR2 is LQKENI. For the CDR3, the DNA is TGTGCCAGCTCAGACAAACAGGGGGATGGCGGCTACACCTTC. It encodes CASSDKQGDGGYTF.

The chain carries TRBV11-2 and TRBJ1-2; D uncertain. The CDR3 spans 15 residues. Germline lookup yields CDR1 SGHAT and CDR2 FQNNGV. V lost 5 bases to trimming and J lost 2 bases, with 15 bases between them. CDR3 amino acids: CASSPGWSANYGYTF. CDR3 DNA: TGTGCCAGCAGCCCGGGATGGTCGGCGAACTATGGCTACACCTTC.

The chain links TRBV18 to TRBJ1-2; perhaps TRBD1 as D (5 bases). The V end was cut by 5 bases, the J end by 7 bases, with 17 bases between. The CDR3 runs to 14 residues. Germline loops: CDR1 KGHSH, CDR2 LQKENI. The chain's CDR3 is CASSDDRLTGGYTF. CDR3 coding DNA: TGTGCCAGCTCAGATGACAGACTTACTGGTGGCTACACCTTC.

This clone was counted between two and nine times. The V call is TRBV12-5, the J call TRBJ1-1; D is unresolved. The CDR3 has 10 amino acids. Deletions cut 3 bases from V and 7 bases from J, with 3 bases between. Germline V gene lookup returns CDR1 LGHNT and CDR2 FRNRAP. The CDR3 loop reads CASGFNEAFF. The DNA for the CDR3 is TGTGCTAGTGGTTTTAATGAAGCTTTCTTT.

The CDR3 protein is CASSLGDTGGAQPQHF. The CDR3 bases are TGTGCCAGCAGTTTGGGAGATACAGGGGGCGCGCAGCCCCAGCATTTT. V is TRBV27 and J is TRBJ1-5; 9 bases are shared with TRBD1. The germline CDR1 and CDR2 sequences are MNHEY and SMNVEV (reference sequence). This CDR3 spans 16 amino acids. V lost 3 bases to trimming and J lost 7 bases; unmatched junction nucleotides: 10.

This sequence joins TRBV19 and TRBJ1-2, with TRBD1 identical over 7 bases. CDR1 LNHDA and CDR2 SQIVND come from the germline V gene (reference sequence). The CDR3 sequence is 13 residues long. J was trimmed by 7 bases and V by 6 bases; bases with no gene match: 8. CDR3 loop: CASSGTAEGGYTF. The CDR3 DNA is TGTGCCAGTAGCGGGACAGCCGAGGGTGGCTACACCTTC.

The V gene is TRBV4-3, the J gene TRBJ1-1; TRBD1 matches at 8 bases. J lost 7 bases, V lost 1 base, and 8 bases had no gene match. CDR1 is LGHNA and CDR2 is YSLEER in the germline V gene. The CDR3 covers 15 residues. CDR3 in amino acids: CASSQVVRGTGEAFF. The CDR3, as DNA: TGCGCCAGCAGCCAAGTAGTTAGAGGGACAGGTGAAGCTTTCTTT.

The CDR3, as DNA: TGTGCCAGCAGCTTAGATCAGAACGCGGGGGGAACCTACGAGCAGTACTTC. Translation gives CASSLDQNAGGTYEQYF. The rearrangement links TRBV11-2 to TRBJ2-7, with TRBD2 matching over 8 bases. The CDR3 length is 17 residues. J gave up 2 bases and V 0 bases, and 9 bases lay outside the gene matches. Germline V gives CDR1 SGHAT, CDR2 FQNNGV.

The rearrangement links TRBV5-4 to TRBJ2-3, with D possibly TRBD2 on 6 matching bases. The CDR3 length is 15 residues. V lost 3 bases to trimming and J lost 0 bases, with 11 bases between them. CDR1 is SGHNT, CDR2 YYREEE, per germline (reference sequence). CDR3 sequence (DNA): TGTGCCAGCAGCTCCTGGGGGGTTAGCACAGATACGCAGTATTTT. Translating it yields CASSSWGVSTDTQYF.

This clone occurred once. The chain is built from TRBV14 and TRBJ1-4, with TRBD1 matching 8 bases. The length of the CDR3 is 17 residues. Germline CDR1 reads SGHDN; CDR2 reads FVKESK. Trimming took 0 bases from V and 3 from J; bases not matched to a gene: 6. CDR3 sequence reads: CASSQDRQGAPNEKLFF. The CDR3 DNA reads TGTGCCAGCAGCCAAGATCGGCAGGGGGCTCCTAATGAAAAACTGTTTTTT.

The chain carries TRBV5-1 and TRBJ1-6; D is undetermined. This CDR3 spans 14 amino acids. CDR1 is SGHRS and CDR2 is YFSETQ in the germline V gene. Trimming took off 4 bases at V and 13 bases at J, with 18 bases between the two ends. The CDR3 reads CASSPRQEGIPLHF. The DNA of the CDR3 is TGCGCCAGCAGCCCCCGGCAGGAGGGAATCCCCCTCCACTTT. The whole variable domain, filled in from reference TRBV5-1 and TRBJ1-6, reads KAGVTQTPRYLIKTRGQQVTLSCSPISGHRSVSWYQQTPGQGLQFLFEYFSETQRNKGNFPGRFSGRQFSNSRSEMNVSTLELGDSALYLCASSPRQEGIPLHFGNGTRLTVT.

The rearrangement links TRBV15 to TRBJ2-5, with D perhaps matching TRBD2 (6 bases). CDR3 length equals 13 residues. Germline values: CDR1 LNHNV, CDR2 YYDKDF (reference sequence). V was pared by 1 base and J by 5 bases, with 8 bases between. CDR3 sequence: CATSRGGGETQYF. CDR3 nucleotide sequence: TGTGCCACCAGCAGAGGTGGGGGGGAGACCCAGTACTTC.

The chain joins TRBV10-3 to TRBJ2-3, with TRBD1 matching over 7 bases. The germline V gene has CDR1 ENHRY and CDR2 SYGVKD. This CDR3 comprises 15 residues. The J segment lost 0 bases and the V segment lost 2 bases, leaving 2 bases of the junction unmatched. In DNA, the CDR3 is TGTGCCATCAGTGAGCCGGGACAGAGCACAGATACGCAGTATTTT. Translating gives CAISEPGQSTDTQYF.